Each of the 32 T cell receptor beta chains below was sequenced from the same sample in a study of shared clonotypes between healthy human individuals. Libraries were prepared by immunoSEQ multiplex PCR; TCRdb keeps only in-frame clonotypes and omits some of them. The sample shows roughly 400,000 clones, approximately 97% of them seen only once. Sequencing used memory CD8+ T cells sorted from blood. Noted subset: CD45RO+ cells pooled with CCR7-negative TemRA cells. The receptor source for this set is a man younger than 40 in good health.

This chain links TRBV6-5 with TRBJ2-7, with D tentatively TRBD1 (6 bases). CDR3 length equals 13 residues. Germline V lookup: CDR1 MNHEY, CDR2 SVGAGI. With 4 bases removed from V and 2 bases from J, the gap between germline ends came to 9 bases. The CDR3 loop reads CASSSKGAYEQYF. Here the CDR3 DNA reads TGTGCCAGCAGTTCGAAGGGGGCCTACGAGCAGTACTTC.

This clone has just a few counts. In DNA, the CDR3 is TGTGCCAGCAGTGAAACGGGCAGGGGACGAGCTTTCTTT. Amino acids: CASSETGRGRAFF. The rearrangement links TRBV2 to TRBJ1-1, with D possibly matching TRBD1 (6 bases). Germline-derived CDR1 and CDR2 are SNHLY and FYNNEI. V was clipped by 2 bases and J by 10 bases, with 14 bases between them. There are 13 residues in the CDR3.

This clone has a handful of counts. CDR3 in amino acids: CASSYSVGGSYEQYF. In DNA, the CDR3 is TGTGCCAGCAGTTACTCCGTCGGGGGTTCCTACGAGCAGTACTTC. This chain links TRBV6-5 with TRBJ2-7; D is possibly TRBD2 (6 bases). The CDR3 has 15 residues. The germline V gene has CDR1 MNHEY and CDR2 SVGAGI. V gave up 0 bases and J gave up 1 base, with 10 bases separating them.

V usage is TRBV28 and J usage is TRBJ1-4; D not resolved. This CDR3 comprises 16 residues. CDR1 and CDR2 from the germline V gene are MDHEN and SYDVKM. With 6 bases removed from V and 8 bases from J, the gap between germline ends came to 22 bases. The CDR3 sequence is CASSHLSSGLGEKLFF. The DNA of the CDR3 is TGTGCCAGCAGCCACCTTAGTTCGGGTCTGGGGGAAAAACTGTTTTTT.

V usage is TRBV6-9 and J usage is TRBJ2-4; D gene uncertain. The germline V and J ends were trimmed by 3 bases and 1 base, with 10 bases remaining between them. CDR1 and CDR2 (germline): MNHGY, SVAAGI. The CDR3 runs 15 residues. The CDR3 DNA sequence: TGTGCCAGCAGTTACTCGACTGGGGCCAAAAACATTCAGTACTTC. Residues: CASSYSTGAKNIQYF.

This clone appeared a few times. The sample has other DNA sequences that encode this CDR3 too. The V gene is TRBV11-2, the J gene TRBJ2-5; no firm D call. This CDR3 is 11 amino acids long. V dropped 1 base and J dropped 4 bases, with 1 base sitting between them. Germline CDR1 reads SGHAT; CDR2 reads FQNNGV. This chain's CDR3 is CASSLGETQYF. The CDR3 DNA reads TGTGCCAGCAGCTTAGGAGAGACCCAGTACTTC.

V gene TRBV5-6 combines with J gene TRBJ2-3, with D unclear. The CDR3 loop spans 15 amino acids. Germline CDR1 SGHDT, CDR2 YYEEEE. The V end lost 1 base, the J end lost 2 bases, and 11 bases lay between the germline ends. CDR3 in DNA: TGTGCCAGCAGCTTGAGGCGGTACCTCACAGATACGCAGTATTTT. This gives the protein CASSLRRYLTDTQYF.

This clone showed up just once. This chain joins TRBV27 and TRBJ2-3; no reliable D call. Germline V gene lookup returns CDR1 MNHEY and CDR2 SMNVEV (reference sequence). The CDR3 contains 12 residues. Deletions cut 6 bases from V and 6 bases from J, with 10 bases between. CDR3 nucleotides: TGTGCCAGCAGGAACGAAGGGGATACGCAGTATTTT. Translating it yields CASRNEGDTQYF.

The chain employs TRBV4-2 and TRBJ1-4, with a possible D match to TRBD1 (6 bases). CDR3 length: 15 residues. Trimming took 3 bases from V and 3 from J, leaving 11 bases between them. CDR1 and CDR2 (germline): LGHNA, YNFKEQ. The CDR3 protein is CASSHQQGPNEKLFF. In nucleotides, the CDR3 is TGTGCCAGCAGCCACCAACAGGGACCTAATGAAAAACTGTTTTTT.

The genes are TRBV6-5 and TRBJ1-1; 7 nucleotides line up with TRBD1. This CDR3 has 13 residues. Germline-derived CDR1 and CDR2 are MNHEY and SVGAGI. V gave up 7 bases and J gave up 5 bases; unmatched junction bases: 7. The CDR3 DNA reads as TGTGCCAGCAAGAGGGGGCCGGGAACTGAAGCTTTCTTT. Protein sequence: CASKRGPGTEAFF.

The chain couples TRBV9 to TRBJ1-3, with TRBD1 matching over 9 bases. Per the germline V gene, CDR1 is SGDLS and CDR2 is YYNGEE. This CDR3 is built from 16 residues. V lost 3 bases and J lost 9; bases outside the gene matches: 13. In DNA form, the CDR3 reads TGTGCCAGCAGCGGAGAGGGGACAGGGCCAAGAGGCACCATATATTTT. Residues: CASSGEGTGPRGTIYF.

CDR3 in amino acids: CASRRLAGTGELFF. The CDR3 DNA is TGTGCCAGCAGAAGACTAGCGGGAACCGGGGAGCTGTTTTTT. The chain combines TRBV28 with TRBJ2-2, with TRBD2 matching 11 bases. From germline, CDR1 is MDHEN and CDR2 SYDVKM. CDR3 length: 14 residues. V lost 6 bases to trimming and J lost 5 bases; unmatched junction nucleotides: 2.

The V and J genes are TRBV7-9 and TRBJ2-3, with D possibly being TRBD1 (6 bases). The length of the CDR3 is 17 residues. Germline CDR1 SEHNR, CDR2 FQNEAQ (reference sequence). Trimming cost V 5 bases and J 4 bases, with 22 bases left between them. CDR3 region: CASSPTPPQGRPDTQYF. Here the CDR3 DNA reads TGTGCCAGCAGCCCCACCCCCCCCCAGGGGAGACCAGATACGCAGTATTTT.

The genes are TRBV30 and TRBJ1-5, with a tentative D call TRBD1 (5 bases). V lost 1 base and J lost 1, with 5 bases in between. Germline V gene lookup returns CDR1 GTSNPN and CDR2 SVGIG (reference sequence). This CDR3 comprises 13 residues. CDR3 amino acids: CAWSGDSNQPQHF. Here the CDR3 DNA reads TGTGCCTGGAGTGGGGACAGCAATCAGCCCCAGCATTTT.

This chain joins TRBV28 and TRBJ2-1, with D hard to call. V dropped 6 bases and J dropped 6 bases, with 15 bases sitting between them. There are 14 residues in the CDR3. From germline, CDR1 is MDHEN and CDR2 SYDVKM. CDR3 nucleotide sequence: TGTGCCAGCAGACCCTCAGAGCAGCGCAATGAGCAGTTCTTC. Amino acid sequence: CASRPSEQRNEQFF.

As concerns this clone: Its ends do not fully match the called genes, so a read error is possible. The chain joins TRBV6-1 to TRBJ1-2, with D tentatively TRBD1 (6 bases). CDR1 and CDR2 from the germline V gene are MNHNS and SASEGT. The CDR3 contains 13 residues. The CDR3 bases are TGTGCCAGCAGCGAAGGGTACAGGGATGGCTACACCTTC. Translation gives CASSEGYRDGYTF.

To note about this clone: The same CDR3 can be traced to other DNA sequences in this sample. This chain uses TRBV18 with TRBJ2-5; D is unclear. From germline, CDR1 is KGHSH and CDR2 LQKENI. With 3 bases removed from V and 0 bases from J, the gap between germline ends came to 5 bases. The CDR3 has 13 amino acids. This CDR3 reads CASSPSYQETQYF. CDR3 nucleotides: TGTGCCAGCTCACCTTCCTACCAAGAGACCCAGTACTTC. The full variable domain, in which reference TRBV18 and TRBJ2-5 provide the parts outside the CDR3, is NAGVMQNPRHLVRRRGQEARLRCSPMKGHSHVYWYRQLPEEGLKFMVYLQKENIIDESGMPKERFSAEFPKEGPSILRIQQVVRGDSAAYFCASSPSYQETQYFGPGTRLLVL.

The chain has TRBV5-1 and TRBJ1-2; 9 bases match TRBD1. In germline, CDR1 is SGHRS, CDR2 YFSETQ. The CDR3 length is 13 residues. V gave up 4 bases and J gave up 6 bases; unmatched junction bases: 4. The CDR3 protein is CASSPDRGDGYTF. The CDR3 DNA follows: TGCGCCAGCAGCCCTGACAGGGGGGATGGCTACACCTTC. Supplemented by reference TRBV5-1 and TRBJ1-2, the full variable domain reads KAGVTQTPRYLIKTRGQQVTLSCSPISGHRSVSWYQQTPGQGLQFLFEYFSETQRNKGNFPGRFSGRQFSNSRSEMNVSTLELGDSALYLCASSPDRGDGYTFGSGTRLTVV.

The CDR3 loop is CASSQDPKRRAGATSTDTQYF. CDR3 in DNA: TGTGCCAGCAGCCAAGATCCGAAGCGGAGGGCCGGGGCCACTAGCACAGATACGCAGTATTTT. The chain carries TRBV4-2 and TRBJ2-3, with D possibly being TRBD2 (6 bases). Germline V lookup: CDR1 LGHNA, CDR2 YNFKEQ. The V end lost 0 bases, the J end lost 0 bases, and 25 bases lay between the germline ends. This CDR3 has 21 residues.

The chain joins TRBV7-8 to TRBJ2-2, with D possibly matching TRBD2 (6 bases). The V and J ends lost 5 bases and 0 bases respectively, with 31 bases between them. CDR1 is SGHVS, CDR2 FQNEAQ, per germline. CDR3 size: 22 residues. The CDR3, as DNA: TGTGCCAGCAGCACAAACACCGGGACTGGATCAATATTGGTCGCGAACACCGGGGAGCTGTTTTTT. Translated, it gives CASSTNTGTGSILVANTGELFF.

The chain is built from TRBV10-1 and TRBJ2-1; 13 bases are a match to TRBD2. Unmatched junction bases numbered 5, after V lost 4 bases and J lost 8 bases. The CDR3 spans 15 residues. Germline CDR1 reads WNHNN; CDR2 reads SYGVQD (reference sequence). The CDR3 DNA is TGCGCCAGCAGTGTCGGTACTAGCGGGAGGGATGAGCAGTTCTTC. It translates to CASSVGTSGRDEQFF.

V usage is TRBV6-1 and J usage is TRBJ2-2; D not resolved. CDR1 and CDR2 (germline): MNHNS, SASEGT. With 7 bases removed from V and 1 base from J, the gap between germline ends came to 1 base. The CDR3 runs 11 residues. The CDR3 loop reads CASKNTGELFF. Written as DNA, the CDR3 is TGTGCCAGCAAGAACACCGGGGAGCTGTTTTTT.

The chain is built from TRBV27 and TRBJ2-1; 10 nucleotides agree with TRBD2. The V segment lost 7 bases and the J segment 2 bases; nucleotides outside the gene matches: 5. This CDR3 is 15 amino acids long. From germline, CDR1 is MNHEY and CDR2 SMNVEV (reference sequence). For the CDR3, the DNA is TGTGCCAGCAACTATCTAGCGGGAGCCTACAATGAGCAGTTCTTC. Its translation: CASNYLAGAYNEQFF.

The chain uses TRBV14 and TRBJ2-2; D is uncertain. The germline V gene encodes CDR1 SGHDN and CDR2 FVKESK. The V and J ends lost 0 bases and 5 bases respectively, with 13 bases between them. The CDR3 loop spans 16 amino acids. The DNA for the CDR3 is TGTGCCAGCAGCCAAGAAATCTGGGGTCGGACCGGGGAGCTGTTTTTT. It encodes CASSQEIWGRTGELFF.

The gene calls are TRBV5-1 and TRBJ2-3; D gene ambiguous. V lost 3 bases and J lost 0, with 8 bases in between. Germline loops: CDR1 SGHRS, CDR2 YFSETQ. The CDR3 extends over 14 amino acids. The CDR3 DNA follows: TGCGCCAGCAGCTCCAGTCTTAGCACAGATACGCAGTATTTT. It is translated as CASSSSLSTDTQYF.

The chain carries TRBV7-6 and TRBJ2-3; D remains unclear. V lost 1 base to trimming and J lost 4 bases, with 6 bases between them. This CDR3 region has 13 residues. The germline gives CDR1 SGHVS, CDR2 FNYEAQ. The CDR3 protein is CASSLGVADTQYF. The CDR3 DNA is TGTGCCAGCAGCTTAGGGGTAGCAGATACGCAGTATTTT.

The CDR3 DNA reads TGTGCCAGCACCCCGACAGGGGGCAGCAATCAGCCCCAGCATTTT. As protein: CASTPTGGSNQPQHF. The rearrangement uses TRBV6-6 and TRBJ1-5; 10 nucleotides line up with TRBD1. The CDR3 is made up of 15 amino acids. The trim removed 7 bases at V and 1 base at J, leaving 4 bases unmatched. Germline V gene data show CDR1 as MNHNY and CDR2 as SVGAGI (reference sequence).

The chain links TRBV7-9 to TRBJ1-3; D gene uncertain. The ends were cut back, 2 bases at V and 2 bases at J, with 1 base in the middle. CDR1 is SEHNR, CDR2 FQNEAQ, per germline (reference sequence). The CDR3 runs to 12 residues. CDR3 sequence (DNA): TGTGCCAGCAGCTTAACTGGAAACACCATATATTTT. Its protein is CASSLTGNTIYF.

Turning to this clone: Other DNA sequences in this specimen translate into the identical CDR3. This chain uses TRBV5-1 with TRBJ2-5; D is unclear. Per germline, CDR1 SGHRS and CDR2 YFSETQ. Deletions cut 2 bases from V and 2 bases from J, with 7 bases between. The CDR3 is 13 residues long. CDR3 sequence: CASSFGGQETQYF. CDR3 nucleotides: TGCGCCAGCAGCTTCGGTGGACAAGAGACCCAGTACTTC. Together with reference TRBV5-1 and TRBJ2-5, the CDR3 gives the full variable domain: KAGVTQTPRYLIKTRGQQVTLSCSPISGHRSVSWYQQTPGQGLQFLFEYFSETQRNKGNFPGRFSGRQFSNSRSEMNVSTLELGDSALYLCASSFGGQETQYFGPGTRLLVL.

The chain recombines TRBV18 with TRBJ1-1; D ambiguous. CDR1 and CDR2 (germline): KGHSH, LQKENI. V was trimmed by 5 bases and J by 0 bases, leaving 7 bases between them. The CDR3 is made up of 13 amino acids. For the CDR3, the DNA is TGTGCCAGCTCATGGACGGTGAACACTGAAGCTTTCTTT. This encodes CASSWTVNTEAFF.

V gene TRBV27 combines with J gene TRBJ2-7, with 14 bases matching TRBD2. In germline, CDR1 is MNHEY, CDR2 SMNVEV (reference sequence). CDR3 size: 17 residues. V shed 3 bases, J shed 0 bases, and the junction held 4 bases outside the gene matches. The CDR3 DNA reads as TGTGCCAGCAGTTTGACTAGCGGGAGGGCGAGCTCCTACGAGCAGTACTTC. It encodes CASSLTSGRASSYEQYF.

This chain joins TRBV11-2 and TRBJ2-2; 8 positions match TRBD2. The CDR3 contains 13 residues. J gave up 6 bases and V 11 bases, and 8 bases lay outside the gene matches. Germline-derived CDR1 and CDR2 are SGHAT and FQNNGV. The CDR3 nucleotides read TGTGCCGGGACTAGATTTGGGGCCGGGGAGCTGTTTTTT. It translates to CAGTRFGAGELFF. Using reference TRBV11-2 and TRBJ2-2 for the parts outside the CDR3, the full variable domain is EAGVAQSPRYKIIEKRQSVAFWCNPISGHATLYWYQQILGQGPKLLIQFQNNGVVDDSQLPKDRFSAERLKGVDSTLKIQPAKLEDSAVYLCAGTRFGAGELFFGEGSRLTVL.